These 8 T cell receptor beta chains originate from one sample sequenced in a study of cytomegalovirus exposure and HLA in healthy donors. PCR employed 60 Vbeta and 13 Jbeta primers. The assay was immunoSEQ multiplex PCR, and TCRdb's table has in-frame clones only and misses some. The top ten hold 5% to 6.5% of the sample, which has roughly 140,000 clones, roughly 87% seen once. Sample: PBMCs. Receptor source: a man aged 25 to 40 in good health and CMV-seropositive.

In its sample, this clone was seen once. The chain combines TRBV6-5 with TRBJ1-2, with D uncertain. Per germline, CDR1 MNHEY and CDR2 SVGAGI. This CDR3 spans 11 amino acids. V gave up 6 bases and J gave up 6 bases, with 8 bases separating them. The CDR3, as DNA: TGTGCCAGCAGGCGTGAAAATGGCTACACCTTC. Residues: CASRRENGYTF.

The CDR3 protein is CASSQDPAPRGYEQYF. In DNA, the CDR3 is TGCGCCAGCAGCCAAGATCCGGCACCCCGGGGCTACGAGCAGTACTTC. This rearrangement joins TRBV4-3 to TRBJ2-7; TRBD2 might be the D (5 bases). The CDR3 loop spans 16 amino acids. Trimming left V 0 bases short and J 3 bases short, with 15 bases between. Germline CDR1 and CDR2: LGHNA and YSLEER.

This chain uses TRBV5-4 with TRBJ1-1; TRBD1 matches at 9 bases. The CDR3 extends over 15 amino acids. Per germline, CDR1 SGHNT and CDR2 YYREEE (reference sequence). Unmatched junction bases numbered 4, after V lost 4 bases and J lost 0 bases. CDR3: CASSPRTGVNTEAFF. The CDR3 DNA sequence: TGTGCCAGCAGCCCGCGGACAGGGGTGAACACTGAAGCTTTCTTT.

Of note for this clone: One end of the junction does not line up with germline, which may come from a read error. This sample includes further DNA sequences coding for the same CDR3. The CDR3 coding sequence is TGCGCTAGCAGTGACTTGGACAGGGCCGAACCTTTCTTT. Translated: CASSDLDRAEPFF. The V call is TRBV10-1, the J call TRBJ1-1, with 8 bases fitting TRBD1. Germline loops: CDR1 WNHNN, CDR2 SYGVQD (reference sequence). The CDR3 loop spans 13 amino acids.

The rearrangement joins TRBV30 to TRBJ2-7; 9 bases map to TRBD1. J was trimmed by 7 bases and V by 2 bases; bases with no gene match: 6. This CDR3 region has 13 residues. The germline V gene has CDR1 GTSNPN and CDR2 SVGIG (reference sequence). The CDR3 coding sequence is TGTGCCTGGAGTACCGACAGGGGGTTTGAGCAGTACTTC. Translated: CAWSTDRGFEQYF.

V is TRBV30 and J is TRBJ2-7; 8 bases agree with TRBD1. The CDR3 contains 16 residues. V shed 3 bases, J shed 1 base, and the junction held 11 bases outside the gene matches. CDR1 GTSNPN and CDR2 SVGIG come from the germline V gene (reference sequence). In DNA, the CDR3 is TGTGCCTGGAGAACAGGGGGAGGCTTCGGATCCTACGAGCAGTACTTC. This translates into CAWRTGGGFGSYEQYF. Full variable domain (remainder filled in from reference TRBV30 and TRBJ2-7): SQTIHQWPATLVQPVGSPLSLECTVEGTSNPNLYWYRQAAGRGLQLLFYSVGIGQISSEVPQNLSASRPQDRQFILSSKKLLLSDSGFYLCAWRTGGGFGSYEQYFGPGTRLTVT.

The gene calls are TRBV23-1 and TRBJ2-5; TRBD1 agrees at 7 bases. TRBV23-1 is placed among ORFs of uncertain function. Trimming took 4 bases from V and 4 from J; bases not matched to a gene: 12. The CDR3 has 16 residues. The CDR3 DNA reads TGCGCCAGCAGTCTCCGACAGGGAGATTTGGGAGAGACCCAGTACTTC. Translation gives CASSLRQGDLGETQYF.

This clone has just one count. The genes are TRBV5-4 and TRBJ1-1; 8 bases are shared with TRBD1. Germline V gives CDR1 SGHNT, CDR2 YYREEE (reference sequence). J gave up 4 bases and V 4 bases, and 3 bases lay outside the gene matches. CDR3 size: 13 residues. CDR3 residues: CASSRQGPTEAFF. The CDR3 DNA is TGTGCCAGCAGCCGACAGGGGCCCACTGAAGCTTTCTTT. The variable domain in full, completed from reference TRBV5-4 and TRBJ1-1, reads ETGVTQSPTHLIKTRGQQVTLRCSSQSGHNTVSWYQQALGQGPQFIFQYYREEENGRGNFPPRFSGLQFPNYSSELNVNALELDDSALYLCASSRQGPTEAFFGQGTRLTVV.